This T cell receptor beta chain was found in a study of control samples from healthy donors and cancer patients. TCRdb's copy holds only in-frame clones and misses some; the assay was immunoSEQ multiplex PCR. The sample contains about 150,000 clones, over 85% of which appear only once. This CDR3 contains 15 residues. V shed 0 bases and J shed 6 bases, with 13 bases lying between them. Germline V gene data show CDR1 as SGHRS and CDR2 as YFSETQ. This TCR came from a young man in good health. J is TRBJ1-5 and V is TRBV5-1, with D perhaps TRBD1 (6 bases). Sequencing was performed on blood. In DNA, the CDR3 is TGCGCCAGCAGCTTGGACTCGGGGGCCTCTCAGCCCCAGCATTTT. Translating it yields CASSLDSGASQPQHF.